This TCR beta chain is drawn from a study of cytomegalovirus exposure and HLA in healthy donors. The CDR3 loop spans 13 amino acids. Germline CDR1 is SGHRS and CDR2 is YFSETQ. V was pared by 2 bases and J by 4 bases, with 10 bases between. With 60 Vbeta and 13 Jbeta primers, the PCR was carried out. Measured with immunoSEQ multiplex PCR; TCRdb has only the in-frame clones, and not every one. Found here are some 150,000 clones, 76% of them singletons; the top ten hold over 1.2%. Input material: PBMCs. The J gene is TRBJ2-7, the V gene TRBV5-1; D remains unclear. The receptor was derived from a man aged 55-75 years in good health and CMV-seronegative. Written as DNA, the CDR3 is TGCGCCAGCAGCTTACCCACAAGATACGAGCAGTACTTC. Its protein product is CASSLPTRYEQYF.